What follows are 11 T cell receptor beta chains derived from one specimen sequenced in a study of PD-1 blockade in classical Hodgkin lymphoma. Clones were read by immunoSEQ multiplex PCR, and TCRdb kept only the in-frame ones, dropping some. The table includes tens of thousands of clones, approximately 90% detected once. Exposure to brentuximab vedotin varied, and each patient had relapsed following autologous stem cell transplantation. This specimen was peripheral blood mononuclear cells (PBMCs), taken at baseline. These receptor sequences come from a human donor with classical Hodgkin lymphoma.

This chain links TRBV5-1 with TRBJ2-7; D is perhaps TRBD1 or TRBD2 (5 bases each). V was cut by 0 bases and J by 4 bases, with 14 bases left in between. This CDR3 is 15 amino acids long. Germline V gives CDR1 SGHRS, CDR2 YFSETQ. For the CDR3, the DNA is TGCGCCAGCAGCTTGGAAAGGGACCGGAAGTACGAGCAGTACTTC. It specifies CASSLERDRKYEQYF.

The CDR3 loop reads CAISESPAGGTGELFF. DNA for the CDR3: TGTGCCATCAGTGAGTCGCCGGCAGGGGGCACCGGGGAGCTGTTTTTT. The chain is built from TRBV10-3 and TRBJ2-2; 7 bases are a match to TRBD1. J was trimmed by 4 bases and V by 0 bases; bases with no gene match: 5. This CDR3 region has 16 residues. The germline V gene has CDR1 ENHRY and CDR2 SYGVKD.

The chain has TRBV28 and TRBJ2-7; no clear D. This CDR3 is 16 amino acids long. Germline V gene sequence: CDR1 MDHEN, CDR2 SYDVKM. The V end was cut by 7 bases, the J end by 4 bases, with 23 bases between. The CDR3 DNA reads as TGTGCCAGCAATCCCCTGTTGGGAATTGGGCCTTACGAGCAGTACTTC. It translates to CASNPLLGIGPYEQYF.

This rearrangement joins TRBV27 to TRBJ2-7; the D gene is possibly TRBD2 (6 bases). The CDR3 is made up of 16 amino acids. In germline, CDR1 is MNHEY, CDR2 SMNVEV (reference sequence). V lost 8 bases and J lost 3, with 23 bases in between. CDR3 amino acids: CASGPETVYGGYEQYF. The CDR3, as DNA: TGTGCCAGCGGACCCGAGACTGTCTACGGGGGCTACGAGCAGTACTTC.

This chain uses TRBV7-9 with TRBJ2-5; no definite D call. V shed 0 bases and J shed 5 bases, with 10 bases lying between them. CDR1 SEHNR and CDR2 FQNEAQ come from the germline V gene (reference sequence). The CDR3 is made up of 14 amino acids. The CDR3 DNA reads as TGTGCCAGCAGCTTAGCGGTGGCTCAGGAGACCCAGTACTTC. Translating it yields CASSLAVAQETQYF.

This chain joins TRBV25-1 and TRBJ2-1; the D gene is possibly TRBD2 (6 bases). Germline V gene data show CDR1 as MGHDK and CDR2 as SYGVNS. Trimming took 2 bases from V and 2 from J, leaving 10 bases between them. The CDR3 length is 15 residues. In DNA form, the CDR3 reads TGTGCCAGCAGTGAAACTAGCTGGACCTACAATGAGCAGTTCTTC. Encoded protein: CASSETSWTYNEQFF.

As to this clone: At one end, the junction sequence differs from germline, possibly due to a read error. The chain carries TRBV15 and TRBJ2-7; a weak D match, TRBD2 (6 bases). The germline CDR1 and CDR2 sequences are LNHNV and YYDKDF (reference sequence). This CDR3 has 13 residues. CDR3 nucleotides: TGTGCCACCAGCAGAGAGGCGGGGCTAGGAGTTCACTTC. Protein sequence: CATSREAGLGVHF.

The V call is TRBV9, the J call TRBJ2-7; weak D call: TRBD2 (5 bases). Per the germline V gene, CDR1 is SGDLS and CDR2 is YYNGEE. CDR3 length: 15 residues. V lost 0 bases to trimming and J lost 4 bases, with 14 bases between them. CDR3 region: CASSVGSGKGYEQYF. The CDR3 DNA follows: TGTGCCAGCAGCGTAGGGTCGGGGAAGGGTTACGAGCAGTACTTC.

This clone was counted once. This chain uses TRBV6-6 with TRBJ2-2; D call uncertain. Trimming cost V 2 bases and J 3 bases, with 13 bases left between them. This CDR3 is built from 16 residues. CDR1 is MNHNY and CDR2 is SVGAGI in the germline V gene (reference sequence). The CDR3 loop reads CASSYAISRDTGELFF. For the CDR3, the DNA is TGTGCCAGCAGTTACGCCATCAGCCGCGACACCGGGGAGCTGTTTTTT.

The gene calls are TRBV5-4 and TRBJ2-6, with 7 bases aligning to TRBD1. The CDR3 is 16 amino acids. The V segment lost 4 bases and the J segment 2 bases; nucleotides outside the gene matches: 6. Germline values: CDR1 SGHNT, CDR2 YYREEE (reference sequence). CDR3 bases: TGTGCCAGCAGCCTAAACAGGGGTACTGGGGCCAACGTCCTGACTTTC. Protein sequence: CASSLNRGTGANVLTF.

The CDR3 DNA sequence: TGTGCCAGCTCACGGGGATCTGGAAACACCATATATTTT. This sequence encodes CASSRGSGNTIYF. This chain connects TRBV18 to TRBJ1-3; no definite D call. Trimming shortened V by 4 bases and J by 1 base, and 5 bases separated the two germline ends. The CDR3 length is 13 residues. Germline V lookup: CDR1 KGHSH, CDR2 LQKENI.